These 2 T cell receptor beta chains originate from one sample sequenced in a study of T cell responses to AZD1222 COVID-19 vaccine. Sequencing was performed with immunoSEQ multiplex PCR; in TCRdb, only in-frame clones are kept and a portion is missing. This sample has more than 95,000 clones, with 88% found just once. The sample consisted of peripheral blood, taken on day 0 of AZD1222 vaccination. All receptors come from an adult in good health.

This clone was seen more than once but under ten times. This chain uses TRBV11-1 with TRBJ1-6; D might be TRBD1 (6 bases). V lost 6 bases and J lost 7, with 16 bases in between. Germline lookup yields CDR1 SGHAT and CDR2 FQDESV (reference sequence). CDR3 length: 15 residues. The CDR3 bases are TGTGCCAGCAGTCTCGACAGGCCTACGAATTCACCCCTCCACTTT. It specifies CASSLDRPTNSPLHF.

The rearrangement uses TRBV7-9 and TRBJ2-3; 8 nucleotides align to TRBD2. The V gene end was trimmed by 5 bases and the J gene end by 4 bases; junction bases not matched to a gene: 11. The length of the CDR3 is 16 residues. In germline, CDR1 is SEHNR, CDR2 FQNEAQ (reference sequence). CDR3 sequence (DNA): TGTGCCAGCAGCCCCGGGACTAGTCTTATCCCAGATACGCAGTATTTT. As protein: CASSPGTSLIPDTQYF.